The present entry profiles one T cell receptor (beta chain) with its context. Its antigen is unknown. This sample stems from a study of cytomegalovirus exposure and HLA in healthy donors. Across the whole study: The 90 to 150 validation repertoires used a platform that matched the one used for the approximately 670 first-cohort repertoires, as a later analysis reported.

Clones were sequenced by immunoSEQ multiplex PCR, and TCRdb holds only the in-frame ones, with some missing. The data show around 150,000 clones, with 84% seen just once and 10% to 13% held by the top ten. The donors were in the approximately 120-subject validation cohort, distinct from the roughly 720-subject first cohort. Findings and limits, study-wide: It was reported that the classifier diagnosed cytomegalovirus status with high specificity and sensitivity in both the original and validation cohorts. The authors listed 150 to 200 TCR beta chains as cytomegalovirus-associated.

The sequenced sample consisted of PBMCs. This clonotype originated in a man aged 25-45 years in good health and CMV-seropositive.

CDR3 loop: CASSWGLAGAAGELFF. CDR3 sequence (DNA): TGTGCCAGCAGCTGGGGACTAGCGGGAGCAGCCGGGGAGCTGTTTTTT. The chain couples TRBV5-6 to TRBJ2-2; 14 bases agree with TRBD2. CDR1 is SGHDT and CDR2 is YYEEEE in the germline V gene. V lost 3 bases and J lost 6; bases outside the gene matches: 4. The length of the CDR3 is 16 residues.